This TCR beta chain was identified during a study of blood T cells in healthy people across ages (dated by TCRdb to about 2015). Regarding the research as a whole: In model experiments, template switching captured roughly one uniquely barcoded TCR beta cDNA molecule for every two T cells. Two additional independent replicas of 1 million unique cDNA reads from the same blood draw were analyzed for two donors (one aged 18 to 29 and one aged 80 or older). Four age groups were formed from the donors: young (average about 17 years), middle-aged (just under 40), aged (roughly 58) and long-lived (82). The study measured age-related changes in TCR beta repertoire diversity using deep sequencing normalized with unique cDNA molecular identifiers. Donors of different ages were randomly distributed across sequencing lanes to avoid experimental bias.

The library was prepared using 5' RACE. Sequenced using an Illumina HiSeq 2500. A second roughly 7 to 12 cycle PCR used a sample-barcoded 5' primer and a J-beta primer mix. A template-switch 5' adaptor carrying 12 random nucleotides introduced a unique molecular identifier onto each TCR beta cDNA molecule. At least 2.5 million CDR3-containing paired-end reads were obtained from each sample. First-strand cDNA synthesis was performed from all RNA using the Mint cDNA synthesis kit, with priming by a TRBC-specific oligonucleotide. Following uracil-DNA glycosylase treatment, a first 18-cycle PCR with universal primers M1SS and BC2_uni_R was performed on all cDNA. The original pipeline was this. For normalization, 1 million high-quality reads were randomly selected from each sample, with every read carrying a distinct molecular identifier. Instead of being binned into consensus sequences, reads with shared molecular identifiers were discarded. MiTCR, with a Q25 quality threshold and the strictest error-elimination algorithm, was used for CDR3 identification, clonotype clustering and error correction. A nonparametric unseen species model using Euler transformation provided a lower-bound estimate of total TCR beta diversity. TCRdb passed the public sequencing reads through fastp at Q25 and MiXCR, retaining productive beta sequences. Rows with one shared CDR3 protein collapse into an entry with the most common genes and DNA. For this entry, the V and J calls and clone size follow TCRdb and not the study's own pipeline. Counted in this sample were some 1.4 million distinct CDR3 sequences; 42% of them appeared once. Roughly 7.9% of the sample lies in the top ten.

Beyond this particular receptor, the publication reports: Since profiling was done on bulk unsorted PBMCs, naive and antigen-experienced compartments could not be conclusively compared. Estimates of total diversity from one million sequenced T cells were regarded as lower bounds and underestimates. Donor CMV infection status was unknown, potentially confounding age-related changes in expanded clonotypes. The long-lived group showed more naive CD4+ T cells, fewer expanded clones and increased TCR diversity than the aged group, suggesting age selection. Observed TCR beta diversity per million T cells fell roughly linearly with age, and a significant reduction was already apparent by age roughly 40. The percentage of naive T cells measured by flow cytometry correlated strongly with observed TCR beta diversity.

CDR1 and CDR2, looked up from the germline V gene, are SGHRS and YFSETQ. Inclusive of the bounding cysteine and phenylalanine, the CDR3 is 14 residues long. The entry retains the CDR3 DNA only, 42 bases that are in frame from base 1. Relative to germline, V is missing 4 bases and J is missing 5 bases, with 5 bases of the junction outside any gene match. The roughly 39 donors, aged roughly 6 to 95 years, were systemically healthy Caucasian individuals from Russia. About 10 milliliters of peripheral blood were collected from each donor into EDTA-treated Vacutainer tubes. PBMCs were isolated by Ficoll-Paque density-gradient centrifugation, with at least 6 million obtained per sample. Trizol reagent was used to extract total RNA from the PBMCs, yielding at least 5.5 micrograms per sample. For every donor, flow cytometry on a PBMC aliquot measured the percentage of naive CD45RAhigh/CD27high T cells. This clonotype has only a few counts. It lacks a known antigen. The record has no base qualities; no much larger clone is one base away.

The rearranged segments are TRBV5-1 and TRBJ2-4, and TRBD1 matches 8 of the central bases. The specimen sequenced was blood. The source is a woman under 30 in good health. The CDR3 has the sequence CASSPGTGENIQYF. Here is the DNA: TGCGCCAGCAGCCCCGGGACAGGTGAAAACATTCAGTACTTC. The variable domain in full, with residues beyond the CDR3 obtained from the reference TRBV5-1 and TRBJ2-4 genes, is KAGVTQTPRYLIKTRGQQVTLSCSPISGHRSVSWYQQTPGQGLQFLFEYFSETQRNKGNFPGRFSGRQFSNSRSEMNVSTLELGDSALYLCASSPGTGENIQYFGAGTRLSVL.